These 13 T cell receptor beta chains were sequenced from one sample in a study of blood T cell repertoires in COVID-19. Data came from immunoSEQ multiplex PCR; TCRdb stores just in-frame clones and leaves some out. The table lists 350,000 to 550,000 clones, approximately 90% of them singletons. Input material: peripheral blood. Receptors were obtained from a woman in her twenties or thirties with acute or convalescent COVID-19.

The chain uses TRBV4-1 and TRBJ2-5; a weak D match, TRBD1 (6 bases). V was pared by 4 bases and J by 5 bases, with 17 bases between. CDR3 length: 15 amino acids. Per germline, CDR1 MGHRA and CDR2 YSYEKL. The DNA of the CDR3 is TGCGCCAGCAGCCGCGTAAACAGGGAAATGGAGACCCAGTACTTC. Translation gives CASSRVNREMETQYF.

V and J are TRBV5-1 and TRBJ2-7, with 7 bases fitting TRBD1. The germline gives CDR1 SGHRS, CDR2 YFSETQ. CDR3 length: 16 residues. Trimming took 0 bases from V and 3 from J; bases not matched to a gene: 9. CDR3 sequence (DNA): TGCGCCAGCAGCTTGGTTCTTGGGACAGAGAACTACGAGCAGTACTTC. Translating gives CASSLVLGTENYEQYF.

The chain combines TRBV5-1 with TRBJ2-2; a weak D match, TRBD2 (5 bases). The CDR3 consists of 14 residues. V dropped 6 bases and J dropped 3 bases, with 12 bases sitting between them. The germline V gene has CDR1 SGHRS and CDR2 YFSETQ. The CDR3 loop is CASKDEGHTGELFF. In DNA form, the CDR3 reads TGCGCCAGCAAGGATGAGGGTCACACCGGGGAGCTGTTTTTT.

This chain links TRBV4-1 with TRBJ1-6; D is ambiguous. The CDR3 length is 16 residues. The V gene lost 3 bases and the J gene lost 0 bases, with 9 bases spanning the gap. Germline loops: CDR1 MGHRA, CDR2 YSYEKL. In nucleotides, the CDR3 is TGCGCCAGCAGCCAGAACGAGAACTCCTATAATTCACCCCTCCACTTT. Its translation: CASSQNENSYNSPLHF.

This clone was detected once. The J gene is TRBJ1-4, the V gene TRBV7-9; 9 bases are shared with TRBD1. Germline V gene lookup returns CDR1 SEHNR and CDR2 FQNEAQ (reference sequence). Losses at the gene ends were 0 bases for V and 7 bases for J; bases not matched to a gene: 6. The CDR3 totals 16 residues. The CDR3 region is CASSLATTGGGEKLFF. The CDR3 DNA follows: TGTGCCAGCAGCTTAGCGACGACAGGGGGAGGTGAAAAACTGTTTTTT.

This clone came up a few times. The CDR3 DNA is TGTGCCAGCAGCTCCACCGGGACAGGGGTGGTAGGGCAGTACTTC. This encodes CASSSTGTGVVGQYF. The V call is TRBV11-2, the J call TRBJ2-7, with 10 bases identical to TRBD1. The CDR3 sequence is 15 residues long. V shed 4 bases, J shed 9 bases, and the junction held 12 bases outside the gene matches. The V gene's germline CDR1 is SGHAT and CDR2 FQNNGV.

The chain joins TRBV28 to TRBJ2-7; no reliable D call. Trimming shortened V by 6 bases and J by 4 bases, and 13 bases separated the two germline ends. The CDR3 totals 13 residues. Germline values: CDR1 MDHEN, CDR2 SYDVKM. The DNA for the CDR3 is TGTGCCAGCAGGCCACCGATCGGTTACGAGCAGTACTTC. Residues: CASRPPIGYEQYF.

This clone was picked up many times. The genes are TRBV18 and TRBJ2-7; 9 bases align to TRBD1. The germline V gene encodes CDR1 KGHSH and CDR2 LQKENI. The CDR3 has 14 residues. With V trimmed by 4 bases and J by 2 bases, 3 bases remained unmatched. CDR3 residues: CASSHRDRAYEQYF. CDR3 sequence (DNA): TGTGCCAGCTCACACCGGGACAGGGCCTACGAGCAGTACTTC.

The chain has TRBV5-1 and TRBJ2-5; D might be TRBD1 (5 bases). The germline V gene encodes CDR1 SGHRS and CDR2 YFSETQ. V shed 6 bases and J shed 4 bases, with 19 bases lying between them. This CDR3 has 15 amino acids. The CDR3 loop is CASTTRRTRRETQYF. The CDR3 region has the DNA TGCGCCAGCACCACCCGGCGGACAAGACGAGAGACCCAGTACTTC.

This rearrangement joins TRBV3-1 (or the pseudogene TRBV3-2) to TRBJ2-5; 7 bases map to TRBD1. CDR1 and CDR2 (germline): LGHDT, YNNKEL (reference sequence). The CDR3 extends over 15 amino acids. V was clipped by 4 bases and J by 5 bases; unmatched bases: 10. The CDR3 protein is CASSPQEGGGETQYF. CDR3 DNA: TGTGCCAGCAGCCCCCAGGAAGGGGGCGGGGAGACCCAGTACTTC.

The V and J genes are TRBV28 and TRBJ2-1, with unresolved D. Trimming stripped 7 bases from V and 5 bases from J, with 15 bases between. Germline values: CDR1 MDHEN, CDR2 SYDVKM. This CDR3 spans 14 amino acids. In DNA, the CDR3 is TGTGCCAGCACCCGACTCTACCAAAACAATGAGCAGTTCTTC. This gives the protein CASTRLYQNNEQFF. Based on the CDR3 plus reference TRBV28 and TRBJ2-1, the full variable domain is DVKVTQSSRYLVKRTGEKVFLECVQDMDHENMFWYRQDPGLGLRLIYFSYDVKMKEKGDIPEGYSVSREKKERFSLILESASTNQTSMYLCASTRLYQNNEQFFGPGTRLTVL.

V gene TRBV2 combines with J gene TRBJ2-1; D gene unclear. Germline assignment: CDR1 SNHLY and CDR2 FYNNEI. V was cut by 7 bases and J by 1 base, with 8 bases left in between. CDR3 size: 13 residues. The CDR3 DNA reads TGTGCCAGCACCGAGGCTTCCTACAATGAGCAGTTCTTC. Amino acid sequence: CASTEASYNEQFF.

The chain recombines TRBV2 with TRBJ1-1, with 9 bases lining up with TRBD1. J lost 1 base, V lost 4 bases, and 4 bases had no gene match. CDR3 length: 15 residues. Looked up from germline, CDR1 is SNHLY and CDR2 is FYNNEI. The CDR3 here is CASSGHRGPNTEAFF. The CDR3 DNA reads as TGTGCCAGCAGTGGCCACAGGGGGCCGAACACTGAAGCTTTCTTT. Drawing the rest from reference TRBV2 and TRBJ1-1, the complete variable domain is EPEVTQTPSHQVTQMGQEVILRCVPISNHLYFYWYRQILGQKVEFLVSFYNNEISEKSEIFDDQFSVERPDGSNFTLKIRSTKLEDSAMYFCASSGHRGPNTEAFFGQGTRLTVV.